This T cell receptor beta chain appears in the sequencing data of a study of response to subunit inactivated influenza vaccine. TCRdb used MiXCR to reprocess the RT-PCR reads, holding one entry per CDR3 protein. The data show about 650,000 distinct CDR3 sequences, 14% seen once. This clonotype was picked up a small number of times. Its antigen remains unidentified. Study observations and caveats: The authors suggested that few new T cells are recruited per seasonal influenza vaccination.

Germline CDR1 is SEHNR and CDR2 is FQNEAQ (reference sequence). V was trimmed by 5 bases and J by 4 bases, leaving 11 bases between them. This CDR3 spans 14 amino acids. This receptor was identified in a man in his forties or fifties who received an inactivated influenza vaccine. The specimen comprised PBMCs from blood, sampled 14 to 15 days before vaccination. The gene calls are TRBV7-9 and TRBJ1-4; maybe TRBD1 (5 bases). CDR3 residues: CASSQQAFNEKLFF. The CDR3 bases are TGTGCCAGCAGCCAACAGGCCTTTAATGAAAAACTGTTTTTT.